This is a list of T cell receptor beta chains from one sample in a study of technical replicates of blood from a few donors. This table comes from immunoSEQ multiplex PCR, and its TCRdb copy is limited to in-frame clones, with some not included. The profile shows under 100,000 clones, about 96% of them singletons. Sequencing was performed on T cells isolated from PBMCs. These receptors originate from a human donor in good health. Each CDR3 is given with its conserved first and last residue. Each record gives: clone size, V gene, D gene, J gene, CDR3 DNA, CDR3 protein. D genes are given only for firm matches. Clone sizes are given selectively: once, few, many, or a class where the clone is expanded.

.	TRBV19	.	TRBJ2-7	TGTGCCAGTAGTATTAAACTAGAAATCCACGAGCAGTACTTC	CASSIKLEIHEQYF
.	TRBV6-5	TRBD2	TRBJ2-7	TGTGCCAGCAGTGGGGGACTATCCTACGAGCAGTACTTC	CASSGGLSYEQYF
.	TRBV5-1	.	TRBJ2-5	TGCGCCAGCAGCTTGGGAATGGACGGGGTCCAAGAGACCCAGTACTTC	CASSLGMDGVQETQYF
.	TRBV9	.	TRBJ2-7	TGTGCCAGCAGCGGGGCACCGACCTACGAGCAGTACTTC	CASSGAPTYEQYF
.	TRBV4-3	TRBD1	TRBJ2-7	TGCGCCAGCAGCCAATGGCAGGGGGCCTACGAGCAGTACTTC	CASSQWQGAYEQYF
.	TRBV6-1	TRBD2	TRBJ2-3	TGTGCCGGGGAGGGCGGGCGCGTCTCGGATACGCAGTATTTT	CAGEGGRVSDTQYF
.	TRBV5-1	.	TRBJ1-2	TGCGCCAGCAGCTCGGAACGTGGGCGCTACACCTTC	CASSSERGRYTF
.	TRBV6-6	TRBD1	TRBJ2-7	TGTGCCAGCAGCCGCGCGGACAGGGCCTACGAGCAGTACTTC	CASSRADRAYEQYF
.	TRBV5-1	.	TRBJ2-2	TGCGCCAGCAGGGAAGAGGGCCTCGGGGAGCTGTTTTTT	CASREEGLGELFF
.	TRBV27	.	TRBJ1-1	TGTGCCAGCAGTTTAGTTCCAGGTCCAATTGAAGCTTTCTTT	CASSLVPGPIEAFF
.	TRBV19	TRBD2	TRBJ2-5	TGTGCCACCTCTAAGCCGGGGGAGGGCGCGGGGGAGACCCAGTACTTC	CATSKPGEGAGETQYF
.	TRBV27	TRBD1	TRBJ1-1	TGTGCCAGCAGTTTGACAGGGGGGAACACTGAAGCTTTCTTT	CASSLTGGNTEAFF
.	TRBV29-1	.	TRBJ1-1	TGCACTTGCGGCGGGGGGGTTGAAGCTTTCTTT	CTCGGGVEAFF
once	TRBV19	.	TRBJ1-2	TGTGCCAGCAAGTCACAGGGTGGGTATGGCTACACCTTC	CASKSQGGYGYTF
.	TRBV27	.	TRBJ1-5	TGTGCCAGCAGTTATACAGGGAGCAATCAGCCCCAGCATTTT	CASSYTGSNQPQHF
.	TRBV18	.	TRBJ1-5	TGTGCCAGCTCACCCTCCGGGGGGTACAATCAGCCCCAGCATTTT	CASSPSGGYNQPQHF
.	TRBV9	TRBD2	TRBJ2-1	TGTGCCAGCAGCGGGACTAGGGGCCACAATGAGCAGTTCTTC	CASSGTRGHNEQFF
.	TRBV13	.	TRBJ2-7	TGTGCCAGCAGCTTAGGCCAGATCCCCTACGAGCAGTACTTC	CASSLGQIPYEQYF
.	TRBV5-1	TRBD1	TRBJ1-2	TGCGCCAGCAGCTCAGGGGGCCAAGGCTACACCTTC	CASSSGGQGYTF
.	TRBV5-4	.	TRBJ2-5	TGTGCCAGCAGTCTCAAATTACGTGGGGCTTCGGAGACCCAGTACTTC	CASSLKLRGASETQYF
.	TRBV7-8	.	TRBJ2-1	TGTGCCAGCAGCTTAGCCCAGAACAATGAGCAGTTCTTC	CASSLAQNNEQFF
.	TRBV20-1	.	TRBJ1-5	TGCAGTGCTAGCGGGGGGCCCCAGCATTTT	CSASGGPQHF
once	TRBV6-5	.	TRBJ2-7	TGTGCCAGCAGTTACTCAGAACAGGATGCCTGGGAGCAGTACTTC	CASSYSEQDAWEQYF
.	TRBV18	.	TRBJ1-1	TGTGCCAGCTCGGGCCCGAACACTGAAGCTTTCTTT	CASSGPNTEAFF
once	TRBV5-6	.	TRBJ1-1	TGTGCCAGCAGAACGACAGCCCGAAACACTGAAGCTTTCTTT	CASRTTARNTEAFF
.	TRBV6-1	TRBD2	TRBJ2-5	TGTGCCAGCAGTGAACAACTAGCGGGAGGAGAGACCCAGTACTTC	CASSEQLAGGETQYF
.	TRBV27	.	TRBJ2-1	TGTGCCAGCAGTTTATACGGGGATGAGCAGTTCTTC	CASSLYGDEQFF
.	TRBV9	TRBD2	TRBJ2-7	TGTGCCAGCAGCGTAGGTGCTAGCGGGTTCTACGAGCAGTACTTC	CASSVGASGFYEQYF
.	TRBV5-1	TRBD1	TRBJ1-4	TGCGCCAGCCGGGACAGGAATGAAAAACTGTTTTTT	CASRDRNEKLFF
.	TRBV6-1	.	TRBJ2-3	TGTGCCAGCAGTGGGCTAGCGAAGGGAAAGGATACGCAGTATTTT	CASSGLAKGKDTQYF
.	TRBV30	TRBD1	TRBJ1-1	TGTGCCTGGAAAACAGGGGTCGGAGTAGCGCGGGCTTTCTTT	CAWKTGVGVARAFF
.	TRBV5-6	TRBD1	TRBJ2-4	TGTGCCAGCAGCTTTACCGGGACAGAAAACATTCAGTACTTC	CASSFTGTENIQYF
.	TRBV2	.	TRBJ2-6	TGTGCCAGCAGTGATGGCTTCACGACTGGGGCCAACGTCCTGACTTTC	CASSDGFTTGANVLTF
.	TRBV5-6	.	TRBJ2-1	TGTGCCAGCAGCTTTTTCCCGGACTTCGCGGAGCAGTTCTTC	CASSFFPDFAEQFF
.	TRBV6-6	TRBD1	TRBJ2-2	TGTGCCAGCAGACCGGGACAGGGAAACACCGGGGAGCTGTTTTTT	CASRPGQGNTGELFF